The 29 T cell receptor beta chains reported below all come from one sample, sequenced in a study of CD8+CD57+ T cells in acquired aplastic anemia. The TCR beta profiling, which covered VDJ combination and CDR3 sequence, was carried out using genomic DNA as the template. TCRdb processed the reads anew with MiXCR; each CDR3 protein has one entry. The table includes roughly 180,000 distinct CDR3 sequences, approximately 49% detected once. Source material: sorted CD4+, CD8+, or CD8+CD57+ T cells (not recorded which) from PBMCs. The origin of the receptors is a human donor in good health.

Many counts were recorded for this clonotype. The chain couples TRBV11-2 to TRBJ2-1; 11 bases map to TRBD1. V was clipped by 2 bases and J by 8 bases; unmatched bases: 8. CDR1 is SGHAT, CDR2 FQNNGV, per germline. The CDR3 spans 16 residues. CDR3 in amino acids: CASSLSGGQGVYEQFF. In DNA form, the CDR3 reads TGTGCCAGCAGCTTATCTGGGGGACAGGGGGTGTATGAGCAGTTCTTC.

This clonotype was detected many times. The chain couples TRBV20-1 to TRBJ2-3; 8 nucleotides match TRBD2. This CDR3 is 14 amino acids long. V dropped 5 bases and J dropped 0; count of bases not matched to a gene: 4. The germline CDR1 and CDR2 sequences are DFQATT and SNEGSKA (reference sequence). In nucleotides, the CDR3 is TGCAGTGCTGAGGCTAGCGGGAGCACAGATACGCAGTATTTT. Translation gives CSAEASGSTDTQYF.

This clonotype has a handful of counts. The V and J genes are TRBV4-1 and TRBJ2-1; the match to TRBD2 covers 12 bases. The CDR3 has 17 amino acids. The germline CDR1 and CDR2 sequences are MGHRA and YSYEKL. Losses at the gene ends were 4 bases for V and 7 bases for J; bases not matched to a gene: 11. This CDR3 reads CASSPYASGRAVNEQFF. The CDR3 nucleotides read TGCGCCAGCAGCCCTTATGCTAGCGGGAGGGCCGTAAATGAGCAGTTCTTC.

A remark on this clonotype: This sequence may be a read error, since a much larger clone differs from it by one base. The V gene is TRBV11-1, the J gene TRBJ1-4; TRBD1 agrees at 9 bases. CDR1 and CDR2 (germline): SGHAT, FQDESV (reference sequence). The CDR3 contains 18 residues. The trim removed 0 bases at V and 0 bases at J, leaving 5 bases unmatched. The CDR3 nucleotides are TGTGCCAGCAGCTTAGCGGGGACAGGGATCCCAACTAATGAAAAACTGTTTTTT. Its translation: CASSLAGTGIPTNEKLFF.

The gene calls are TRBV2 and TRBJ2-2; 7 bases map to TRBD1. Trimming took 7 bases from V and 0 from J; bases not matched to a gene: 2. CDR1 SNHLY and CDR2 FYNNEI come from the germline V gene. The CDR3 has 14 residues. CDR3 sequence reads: CASTGTANTGELFF. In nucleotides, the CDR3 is TGTGCCAGCACGGGGACAGCGAACACCGGGGAGCTGTTTTTT.

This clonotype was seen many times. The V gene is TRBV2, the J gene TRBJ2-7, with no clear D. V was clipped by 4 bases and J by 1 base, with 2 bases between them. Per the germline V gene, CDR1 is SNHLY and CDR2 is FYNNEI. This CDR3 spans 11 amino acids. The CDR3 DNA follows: TGTGCCAGCAGTGGATCCTACGAGCAGTACTTC. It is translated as CASSGSYEQYF. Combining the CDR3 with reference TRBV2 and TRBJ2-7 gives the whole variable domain EPEVTQTPSHQVTQMGQEVILRCVPISNHLYFYWYRQILGQKVEFLVSFYNNEISEKSEIFDDQFSVERPDGSNFTLKIRSTKLEDSAMYFCASSGSYEQYFGPGTRLTVT.

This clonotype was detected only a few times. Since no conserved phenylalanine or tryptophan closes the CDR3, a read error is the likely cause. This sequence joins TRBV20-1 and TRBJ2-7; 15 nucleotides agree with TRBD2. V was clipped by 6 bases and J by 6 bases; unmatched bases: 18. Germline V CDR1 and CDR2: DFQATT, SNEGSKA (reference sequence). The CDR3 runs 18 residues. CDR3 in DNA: TGCAGTGCCACCACCGGACTAGCGGGAGGGCCAGGCGGCGTCGAGCAGTACCTC. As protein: CSATTGLAGGPGGVEQYL.

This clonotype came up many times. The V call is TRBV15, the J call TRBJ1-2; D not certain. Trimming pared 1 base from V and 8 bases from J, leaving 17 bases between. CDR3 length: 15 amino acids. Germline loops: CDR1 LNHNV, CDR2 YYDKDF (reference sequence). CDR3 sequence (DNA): TGTGCCACCAGCAGAGGAGGAATGGGGTCCGGAGGCTACACCTTC. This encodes CATSRGGMGSGGYTF.

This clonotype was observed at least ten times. As DNA, the CDR3 is TGTGCCAGCAGTGACCCCGGCGGTACAGATACGCAGTATTTT. This sequence encodes CASSDPGGTDTQYF. The chain combines TRBV25-1 with TRBJ2-3; D not certain. Trimming removed 3 bases from V and 3 bases from J, with 10 bases in between. Looked up from germline, CDR1 is MGHDK and CDR2 is SYGVNS. The CDR3 is made up of 14 amino acids. The full variable domain, rest sourced from reference TRBV25-1 and TRBJ2-3, is EADIYQTPRYLVIGTGKKITLECSQTMGHDKMYWYQQDPGMELHLIHYSYGVNSTEKGDLSSESTVSRIRTEHFPLTLESARPSHTSQYLCASSDPGGTDTQYFGPGTRLTVL.

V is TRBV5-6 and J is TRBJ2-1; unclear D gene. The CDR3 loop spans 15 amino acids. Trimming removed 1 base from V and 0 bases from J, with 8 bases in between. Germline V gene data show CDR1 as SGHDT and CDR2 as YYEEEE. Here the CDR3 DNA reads TGTGCCAGCAGCTTGAGCCCTAGCTCCTACAATGAGCAGTTCTTC. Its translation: CASSLSPSSYNEQFF.

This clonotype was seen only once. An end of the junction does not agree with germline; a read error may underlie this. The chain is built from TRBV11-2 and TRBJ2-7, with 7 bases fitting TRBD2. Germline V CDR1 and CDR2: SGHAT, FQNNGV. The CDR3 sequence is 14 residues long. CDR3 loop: CASGSGTKFYEQYF. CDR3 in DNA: TGCGCCAGCGGCTCCGGGACTAAGTTCTACGAGCAGTACTTC.

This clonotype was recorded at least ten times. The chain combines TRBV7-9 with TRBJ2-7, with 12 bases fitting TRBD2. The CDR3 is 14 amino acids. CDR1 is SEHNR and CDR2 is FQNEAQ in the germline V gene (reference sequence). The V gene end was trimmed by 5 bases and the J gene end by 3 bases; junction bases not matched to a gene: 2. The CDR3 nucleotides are TGTGCCAGCAGCGCGACTAGCGGGGGCTACGAGCAGTACTTC. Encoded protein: CASSATSGGYEQYF.

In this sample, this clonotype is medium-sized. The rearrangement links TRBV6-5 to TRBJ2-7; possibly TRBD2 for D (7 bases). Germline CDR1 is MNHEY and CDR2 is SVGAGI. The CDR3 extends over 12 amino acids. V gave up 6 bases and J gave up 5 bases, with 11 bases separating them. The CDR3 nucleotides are TGTGCCAGCAGCTTAGGGGGGGACGAGCAGTACTTC. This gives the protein CASSLGGDEQYF.

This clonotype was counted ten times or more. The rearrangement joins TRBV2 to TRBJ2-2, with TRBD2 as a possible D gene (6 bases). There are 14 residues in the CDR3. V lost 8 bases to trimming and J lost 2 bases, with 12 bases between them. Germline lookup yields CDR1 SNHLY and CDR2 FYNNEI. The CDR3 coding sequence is TGTGCCAGCGTCCGGGAGAGTAACACCGGGGAGCTGTTTTTT. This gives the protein CASVRESNTGELFF.

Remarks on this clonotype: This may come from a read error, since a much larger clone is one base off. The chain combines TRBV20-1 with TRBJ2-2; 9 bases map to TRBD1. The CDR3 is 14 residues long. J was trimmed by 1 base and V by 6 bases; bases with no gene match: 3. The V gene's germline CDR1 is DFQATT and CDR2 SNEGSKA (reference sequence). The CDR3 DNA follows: TGCAGTGCCTGGGACAGGGTGAACACCGGGGAGCTGTTTTTT. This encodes CSAWDRVNTGELFF.

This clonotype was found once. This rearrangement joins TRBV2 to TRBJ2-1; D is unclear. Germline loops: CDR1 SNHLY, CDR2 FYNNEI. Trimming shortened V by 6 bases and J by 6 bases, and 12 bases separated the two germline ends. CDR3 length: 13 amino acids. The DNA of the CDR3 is TGTGCCAGCAGGCCCCTACCCAGCAATGAGCAGTTCTTC. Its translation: CASRPLPSNEQFF.

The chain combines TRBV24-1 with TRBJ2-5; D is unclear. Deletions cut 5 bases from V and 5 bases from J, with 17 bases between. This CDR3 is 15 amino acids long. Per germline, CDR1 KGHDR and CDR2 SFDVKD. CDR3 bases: TGTGCCACCAGTGCGGGCCCTTCTAATCGGGAGACCCAGTACTTC. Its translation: CATSAGPSNRETQYF.

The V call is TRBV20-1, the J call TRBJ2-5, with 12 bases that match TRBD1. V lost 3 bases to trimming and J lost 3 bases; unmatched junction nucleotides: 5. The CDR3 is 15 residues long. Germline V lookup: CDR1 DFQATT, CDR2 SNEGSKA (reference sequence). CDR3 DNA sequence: TGCAGTGCTAGTGGGGACAGGGGGCCCGAAGAGACCCAGTACTTC. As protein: CSASGDRGPEETQYF.

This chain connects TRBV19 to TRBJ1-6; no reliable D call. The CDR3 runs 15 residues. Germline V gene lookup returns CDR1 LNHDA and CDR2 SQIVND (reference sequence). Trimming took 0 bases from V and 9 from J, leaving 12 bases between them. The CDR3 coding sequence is TGTGCCAGTAGTATAGAGGACCGAGGAAGTTCACCCCTCCACTTT. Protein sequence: CASSIEDRGSSPLHF.

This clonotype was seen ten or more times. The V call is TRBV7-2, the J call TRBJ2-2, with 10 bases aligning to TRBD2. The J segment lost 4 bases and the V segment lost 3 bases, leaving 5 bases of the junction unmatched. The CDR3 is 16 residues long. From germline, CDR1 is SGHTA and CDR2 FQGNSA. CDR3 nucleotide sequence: TGTGCCAGCAGCTTTGCTACTAGCGGGGCCACCGGGGAGCTGTTTTTT. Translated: CASSFATSGATGELFF.

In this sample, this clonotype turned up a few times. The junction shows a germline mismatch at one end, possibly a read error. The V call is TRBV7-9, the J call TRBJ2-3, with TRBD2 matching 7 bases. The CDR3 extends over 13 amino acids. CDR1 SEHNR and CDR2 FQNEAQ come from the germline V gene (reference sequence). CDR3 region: CASRQTSTGTQYF. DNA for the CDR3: TGTGCCAGCAGACAGACTAGCACAGGTACGCAGTATTTT.

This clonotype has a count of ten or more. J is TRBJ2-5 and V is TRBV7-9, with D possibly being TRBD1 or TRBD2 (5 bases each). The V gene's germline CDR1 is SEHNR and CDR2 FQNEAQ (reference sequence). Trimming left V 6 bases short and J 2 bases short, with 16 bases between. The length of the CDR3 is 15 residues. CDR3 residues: CASRPKPGRQETQYF. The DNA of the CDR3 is TGTGCCAGCAGACCGAAACCGGGACGGCAAGAGACCCAGTACTTC.

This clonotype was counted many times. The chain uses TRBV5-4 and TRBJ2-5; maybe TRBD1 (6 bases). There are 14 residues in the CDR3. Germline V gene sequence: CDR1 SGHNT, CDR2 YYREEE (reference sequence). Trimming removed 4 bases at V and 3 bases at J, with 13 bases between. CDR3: CASSPARQEETQYF. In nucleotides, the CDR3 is TGTGCCAGCAGCCCAGCGAGACAGGAAGAGACCCAGTACTTC.

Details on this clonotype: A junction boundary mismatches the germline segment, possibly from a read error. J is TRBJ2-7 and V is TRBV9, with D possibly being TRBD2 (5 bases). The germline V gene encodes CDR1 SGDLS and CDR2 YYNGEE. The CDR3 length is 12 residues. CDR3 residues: CVSSVGTGEQYF. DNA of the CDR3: TGTGTCAGCAGCGTAGGTACGGGGGAGCAGTACTTC.

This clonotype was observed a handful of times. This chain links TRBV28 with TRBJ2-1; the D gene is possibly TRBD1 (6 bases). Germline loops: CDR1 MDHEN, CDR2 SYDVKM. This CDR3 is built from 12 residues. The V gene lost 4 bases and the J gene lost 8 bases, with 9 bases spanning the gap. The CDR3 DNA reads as TGTGCCAGCAGTTCACAGGGCCATGAGCAGTTCTTC. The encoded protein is CASSSQGHEQFF.

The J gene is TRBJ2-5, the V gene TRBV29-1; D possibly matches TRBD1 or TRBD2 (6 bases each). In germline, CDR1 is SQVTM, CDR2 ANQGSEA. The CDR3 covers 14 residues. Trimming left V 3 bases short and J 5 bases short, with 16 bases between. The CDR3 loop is CSVEWGRGGETQYF. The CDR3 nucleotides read TGCAGCGTTGAGTGGGGGCGGGGTGGGGAGACCCAGTACTTC.

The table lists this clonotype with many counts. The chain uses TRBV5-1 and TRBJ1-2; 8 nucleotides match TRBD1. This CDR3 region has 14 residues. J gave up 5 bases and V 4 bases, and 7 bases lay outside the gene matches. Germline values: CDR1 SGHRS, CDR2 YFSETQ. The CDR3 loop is CASSGDRPGYGYTF. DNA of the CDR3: TGCGCCAGCAGCGGGGACAGGCCCGGGTATGGCTACACCTTC.

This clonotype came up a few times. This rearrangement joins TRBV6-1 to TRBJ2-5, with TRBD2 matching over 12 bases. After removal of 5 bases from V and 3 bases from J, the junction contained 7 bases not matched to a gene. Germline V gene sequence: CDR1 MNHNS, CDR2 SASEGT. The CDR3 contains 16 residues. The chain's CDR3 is CASSTPSGRAEETQYF. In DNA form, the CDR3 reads TGTGCCAGCAGTACCCCTAGCGGGAGGGCTGAAGAGACCCAGTACTTC.

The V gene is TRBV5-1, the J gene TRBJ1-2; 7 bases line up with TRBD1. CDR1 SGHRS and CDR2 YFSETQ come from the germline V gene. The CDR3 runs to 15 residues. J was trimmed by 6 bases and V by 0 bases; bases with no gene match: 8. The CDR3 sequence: CASSLDEGTADGYTF. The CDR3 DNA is TGCGCCAGCAGCTTGGACGAGGGGACAGCGGATGGCTACACCTTC.